The 28 T cell receptor beta chains below come from one sample, sequenced in a study of blood T cell repertoires in COVID-19 (dated by TCRdb to about 2020). Libraries came from the immunoSEQ multiplex PCR assay. TCRdb took over this immuneACCESS table, retaining in-frame rearrangements with V and J assigned. Such tables are incomplete; in checked studies, under half of the missing clones stem from an unresolved V gene, and the remainder is unexplained. This sample is represented by 380,000 or so clones; 88% of them were singletons. Clones ranked in the top ten supply roughly 2% of the sample. Sequencing was done on a sample of PBMCs or T cells enriched from blood (not recorded which). These receptor sequences come from a woman aged 40-49 years with acute COVID-19.

The chain has TRBV7-6 and TRBJ2-3; a possible D gene is TRBD2 (6 bases). Looked up from germline, CDR1 is SGHVS and CDR2 is FNYEAQ. There are 13 residues in the CDR3. Trimming stripped 4 bases from V and 1 base from J, with 6 bases between. CDR3 nucleotide sequence: TGTGCCAGCAGCTGGGGGGGCACAGATACGCAGTATTTT. It codes for CASSWGGTDTQYF.

The genes are TRBV12-2 and TRBJ2-7; the DNA was not used to check the table's D call, TRBD1. TRBV12-2 is an annotated pseudogene. CDR3 length equals 15 residues. The CDR3 sequence is CASRYPGTGPHEQYF. In DNA form, the CDR3 reads TGTGCAAGTCGCTACCCCGGGACAGGGCCCCACGAGCAGTACTTC.

The V and J genes are TRBV19 and TRBJ2-1; a possible D gene is TRBD2 (7 bases). CDR3 length: 15 amino acids. Trimming took off 11 bases at V and 0 bases at J, with 17 bases between the two ends. Germline V gene sequence: CDR1 LNHDA, CDR2 SQIVND (reference sequence). The CDR3 DNA reads TGTGCCTGCAACACGGGGGGCCGCTCCTACAATGAGCAGTTCTTC. Amino acids: CACNTGGRSYNEQFF.

Turning to this clone: The junction and the germline gene differ at one end; a read error may be behind it. The V gene is TRBV3-1 (or the pseudogene TRBV3-2), the J gene TRBJ2-5; 9 nucleotides match TRBD2. In germline, CDR1 is LGHDT, CDR2 YNNKEL (reference sequence). The CDR3 is 12 amino acids. CDR3 nucleotide sequence: TGTGCCAGCAGCCACACAACTAGCGGGCCTAACTTC. Its translation: CASSHTTSGPNF.

This chain uses TRBV6-2 or TRBV6-3 with TRBJ1-1; the match to TRBD1 covers 7 bases. After removal of 6 bases from V and 4 bases from J, the junction contained 11 bases not matched to a gene. CDR1 and CDR2 (germline): MNHEY, SVGEGT. The CDR3 has 15 residues. As DNA, the CDR3 is TGTGCCAGCAGACCTAGGGGGCAAGGGGGCACTGAAGCTTTCTTT. Translated: CASRPRGQGGTEAFF.

This clone has only one observation. The rearrangement joins TRBV25-1 to TRBJ1-2, with D hard to call. Germline V gene lookup returns CDR1 MGHDK and CDR2 SYGVNS. V was trimmed by 4 bases and J by 8 bases, leaving 11 bases between them. CDR3 size: 12 residues. The CDR3 spells CASSALLFGYTF. The CDR3 DNA reads as TGTGCCAGCAGTGCTCTCCTCTTCGGCTACACCTTC.

This rearrangement joins TRBV6-2 or TRBV6-3 to TRBJ1-1; D unclear. V lost 1 base and J 1 base, leaving 7 bases between the germline ends. The CDR3 extends over 14 amino acids. Germline-derived CDR1 and CDR2 are MNHEY and SVGEGT. The chain's CDR3 is CASSYWAGNTEAFF. The CDR3, as DNA: TGTGCCAGCAGTTACTGGGCCGGGAACACTGAAGCTTTCTTT.

The rearrangement links TRBV19 to TRBJ1-5; D might be TRBD1 (5 bases). Looked up from germline, CDR1 is LNHDA and CDR2 is SQIVND (reference sequence). The CDR3 contains 13 residues. V gave up 0 bases and J gave up 5 bases, with 5 bases separating them. The CDR3 loop is CASSIDRDQPQHF. DNA of the CDR3: TGTGCCAGTAGTATAGACAGGGATCAGCCCCAGCATTTT.

The sample holds a few counts of this clone. The chain couples TRBV30 to TRBJ1-6; D is undetermined. Germline CDR1 is GTSNPN and CDR2 is SVGIG (reference sequence). The ends were cut back, 0 bases at V and 4 bases at J, with 7 bases in the middle. The CDR3 spans 14 residues. The CDR3 protein is CAWSVEGYNSPLHF. CDR3 nucleotides: TGTGCCTGGAGTGTAGAGGGATATAATTCACCCCTCCACTTT.

On this clone itself: The same CDR3 arises from other DNA sequences in this sample as well. The chain couples TRBV6-5 to TRBJ1-4; 10 bases line up with TRBD1. CDR1 MNHEY and CDR2 SVGAGI come from the germline V gene. The CDR3 runs 14 residues. Germline trimming cut 6 bases from V and 8 bases from J; bases unmatched to any gene: 6. CDR3 coding DNA: TGTGCCAGCAGCCCAGACAGGGGGCAAGAAAAACTGTTTTTT. As protein: CASSPDRGQEKLFF.

The gene calls are TRBV30 and TRBJ1-6; a weak D match, TRBD1 (6 bases). CDR3 size: 14 residues. Trimming stripped 0 bases from V and 9 bases from J, with 12 bases between. The germline CDR1 and CDR2 sequences are GTSNPN and SVGIG (reference sequence). CDR3 in amino acids: CAWSVRGGGSPLHF. The DNA for the CDR3 is TGTGCCTGGAGTGTACGAGGGGGTGGTTCACCCCTCCACTTT.

This sequence joins TRBV5-6 and TRBJ1-6; D possibly corresponds to TRBD1 (5 bases). V was clipped by 1 base and J by 7 bases, with 9 bases between them. The CDR3 sequence is 14 residues long. The germline V gene encodes CDR1 SGHDT and CDR2 YYEEEE. For the CDR3, the DNA is TGTGCCAGCAGCTTGCGACAGCAGAATTCACCCCTCCACTTT. It encodes CASSLRQQNSPLHF.

The gene calls are TRBV5-1 and TRBJ2-7, with 11 bases fitting TRBD1. CDR3 length: 16 amino acids. In germline, CDR1 is SGHRS, CDR2 YFSETQ. With 1 base clipped from V and 5 bases from J, the junction kept 8 bases outside the gene matches. CDR3 sequence reads: CASSLSPGQGEHEQYF. The CDR3 nucleotides read TGCGCCAGCAGCTTGTCTCCGGGACAGGGGGAACACGAGCAGTACTTC.

The J gene is TRBJ2-7, the V gene TRBV23-1; TRBD1 matches at 7 bases. TRBV23-1 is flagged as an ORF with uncertain function. The CDR3 runs 15 residues. V lost 7 bases to trimming and J lost 2 bases; unmatched junction nucleotides: 11. CDR3 in DNA: TGCGCCAGCAATCGCAAAAGGACAGGAACCTACGAGCAGTACTTC. Translating it yields CASNRKRTGTYEQYF.

Details on this clone: At one boundary the junction diverges from the germline segment, which might be a read error. This sequence joins TRBV11-3 and TRBJ1-1; a weak D match, TRBD1 (6 bases). Germline V lookup: CDR1 SGHNT, CDR2 YENEEA. The CDR3 runs 13 residues. Written as DNA, the CDR3 is TGTGCCAGCGGTCCAGACAGGAACGCTGAAGCTTTCTTT. Amino acids: CASGPDRNAEAFF.

The chain's CDR3 is CASSEDRGFRYGYTF. DNA for the CDR3: TGTGCCAGCAGCGAAGACAGGGGGTTCCGCTATGGCTACACCTTC. V usage is TRBV7-9 and J usage is TRBJ1-2; 9 bases map to TRBD1. J lost 4 bases, V lost 5 bases, and 8 bases had no gene match. The CDR3 runs 15 residues. Germline V gene data show CDR1 as SEHNR and CDR2 as FQNEAQ (reference sequence).

This clone has only one observation. The chain uses TRBV7-2 and TRBJ1-2; D is uncertain. The germline V and J ends were trimmed by 2 bases and 3 bases, with 10 bases remaining between them. This CDR3 comprises 14 residues. Per germline, CDR1 SGHTA and CDR2 FQGNSA. CDR3: CASSLSRSDYGYTF. CDR3 nucleotides: TGTGCCAGCAGCTTATCCCGAAGCGACTATGGCTACACCTTC.

The chain links TRBV6-1 to TRBJ2-5, with D possibly TRBD2 on 7 matching bases. Germline loops: CDR1 MNHNS, CDR2 SASEGT. This CDR3 has 14 residues. V shed 1 base and J shed 4 bases, with 10 bases lying between them. This CDR3 is CASSEVGGPETQYF. CDR3 sequence (DNA): TGTGCCAGCAGTGAAGTGGGGGGGCCAGAGACCCAGTACTTC.

The J gene is TRBJ2-6, the V gene TRBV30; 8 bases agree with TRBD1. Germline values: CDR1 GTSNPN, CDR2 SVGIG (reference sequence). The V and J ends lost 5 bases and 0 bases, in that order; junction bases with no gene match: 6. The CDR3 extends over 16 amino acids. This chain's CDR3 is CAWDRGSSSGANVLTF. The CDR3 region has the DNA TGTGCCTGGGACAGGGGTAGCTCCTCTGGGGCCAACGTCCTGACTTTC. Full variable domain (missing parts from reference TRBV30 and TRBJ2-6): SQTIHQWPATLVQPVGSPLSLECTVEGTSNPNLYWYRQAAGRGLQLLFYSVGIGQISSEVPQNLSASRPQDRQFILSSKKLLLSDSGFYLCAWDRGSSSGANVLTFGAGSRLTVL.

The CDR3 DNA follows: TGTGCCAGCAGTGATCTAGGAGTCGAGCCCCAGCATTTT. Encoded protein: CASSDLGVEPQHF. The chain uses TRBV2 and TRBJ1-5; D remains ambiguous. Trimming stripped 3 bases from V and 8 bases from J, with 11 bases between. CDR1 and CDR2 from the germline V gene are SNHLY and FYNNEI. The CDR3 length is 13 residues. Full variable domain (missing parts from reference TRBV2 and TRBJ1-5): EPEVTQTPSHQVTQMGQEVILRCVPISNHLYFYWYRQILGQKVEFLVSFYNNEISEKSEIFDDQFSVERPDGSNFTLKIRSTKLEDSAMYFCASSDLGVEPQHFGDGTRLSIL.

This chain connects TRBV7-4 to TRBJ2-4, with 14 bases identical to TRBD2. The CDR3 has 21 residues. Per the germline V gene, CDR1 is SGHVT and CDR2 is SQSDAQ. The ends lost 4 bases at V and 0 bases at J; junction bases unmatched: 14. This chain's CDR3 is CASSWTSGGPLGPLAKNIQYF. The CDR3 bases are TGTGCCAGCAGCTGGACTAGCGGGGGGCCTCTGGGGCCTCTAGCCAAAAACATTCAGTACTTC.

This chain connects TRBV2 to TRBJ1-5; TRBD1 matches 7 bases. Unmatched junction bases numbered 10, after V lost 7 bases and J lost 7 bases. The CDR3 runs 14 residues. The germline V gene has CDR1 SNHLY and CDR2 FYNNEI. The chain's CDR3 is CASTYRDSGQPQHF. The CDR3 DNA reads TGTGCCAGCACCTACCGGGACAGTGGACAGCCCCAGCATTTT.

The chain carries TRBV19 and TRBJ2-3, with 16 bases matching TRBD2. V dropped 5 bases and J dropped 5; count of bases not matched to a gene: 4. CDR3 size: 16 residues. Germline values: CDR1 LNHDA, CDR2 SQIVND (reference sequence). This chain's CDR3 is CASSLGTSGGEDTQYF. The CDR3, as DNA: TGTGCCAGTAGTTTGGGGACTAGCGGGGGGGAAGATACGCAGTATTTT.

The DNA of the CDR3 is TGTGCCAGCAGCTTATTACACACAGATACGCAGTATTTT. This translates into CASSLLHTDTQYF. V usage is TRBV7-7 and J usage is TRBJ2-3; D gene unclear. Germline CDR1 and CDR2: SSHAT and FNYEAQ (reference sequence). This CDR3 region has 13 residues. With 2 bases removed from V and 2 bases from J, the gap between germline ends came to 5 bases. The full variable domain, its missing parts supplied by reference TRBV7-7 and TRBJ2-3, is GAGVSQSPRYKVTKRGQDVTLRCDPISSHATLYWYQQALGQGPEFLTYFNYEAQPDKSGLPSDRFSAERPEGSISTLTIQRTEQRDSAMYRCASSLLHTDTQYFGPGTRLTVL.

The V and J genes are TRBV6-1 and TRBJ1-2; no firm D call. Trimming cost V 2 bases and J 7 bases, with 11 bases left between them. The V gene's germline CDR1 is MNHNS and CDR2 SASEGT. There are 13 residues in the CDR3. CDR3 region: CASSESVSLGYTF. The CDR3 DNA sequence: TGTGCCAGCAGTGAAAGCGTTAGTCTTGGCTACACCTTC.

A single count supports this clone. The chain is built from TRBV28 and TRBJ1-4, with D possibly being TRBD1 (6 bases). Germline CDR1 is MDHEN and CDR2 is SYDVKM. Trimming shortened V by 10 bases and J by 3 bases, and 12 bases separated the two germline ends. The CDR3 is made up of 13 amino acids. The CDR3 DNA reads as TGTGCCATCAGCGGGACACCTAATGAAAAACTGTTTTTT. Protein: CAISGTPNEKLFF.

The chain carries TRBV6-5 and TRBJ1-1; 7 bases are a match to TRBD1. The CDR3 totals 13 residues. The V segment lost 5 bases and the J segment 8 bases; nucleotides outside the gene matches: 8. The germline V gene has CDR1 MNHEY and CDR2 SVGAGI. CDR3 residues: CASSTTGKGEAFF. The CDR3 DNA reads TGTGCCAGCAGTACGACAGGGAAAGGGGAAGCTTTCTTT.

This chain links TRBV9 with TRBJ2-1; TRBD1 matches 9 bases. The CDR3 sequence is 14 residues long. The ends lost 4 bases at V and 7 bases at J; junction bases unmatched: 6. Germline-derived CDR1 and CDR2 are SGDLS and YYNGEE. CDR3 protein: CASSHKQGANEQFF. DNA of the CDR3: TGTGCCAGCAGCCACAAACAGGGGGCGAATGAGCAGTTCTTC.